A single sample is the source of the 27 T cell receptor beta chains below, sequenced in a study of blood T cell repertoires in COVID-19. Assay used: immunoSEQ multiplex PCR; TCRdb lists only in-frame clones, some missing. The sample lists around 300,000 clones, roughly nine tenths occurring once. The sample consisted of PBMCs or T cells enriched from blood (not recorded which). All receptors derive from a woman in her twenties or thirties who had recovered from COVID-19.

The chain recombines TRBV27 with TRBJ2-5; 8 bases agree with TRBD2. The germline V gene has CDR1 MNHEY and CDR2 SMNVEV (reference sequence). V trimming: 6 bases; J trimming: 4 bases; junction bases outside the gene matches: 10. This CDR3 comprises 15 residues. The CDR3 coding sequence is TGTGCCAGCAGACCCGAGGGGCTAGCGGGAGAGACCCAGTACTTC. This codes for CASRPEGLAGETQYF.

This chain connects TRBV10-1 to TRBJ2-1, with unresolved D. Per the germline V gene, CDR1 is WNHNN and CDR2 is SYGVQD (reference sequence). V lost 7 bases and J 4 bases, leaving 11 bases between the germline ends. This CDR3 is 13 amino acids long. This CDR3 reads CASTTDTYNEQFF. Written as DNA, the CDR3 is TGCGCCAGCACCACCGACACTTACAATGAGCAGTTCTTC.

The chain has TRBV5-1 and TRBJ1-1; D remains unclear. Trimming stripped 0 bases from V and 0 bases from J, with 6 bases between. This CDR3 has 14 amino acids. From germline, CDR1 is SGHRS and CDR2 YFSETQ. DNA of the CDR3: TGCGCCAGCAGCTTGGACAGCATGAACACTGAAGCTTTCTTT. It encodes CASSLDSMNTEAFF.

This clone was detected only once. The chain joins TRBV19 to TRBJ1-6; 9 nucleotides match TRBD1. The trim removed 6 bases at V and 8 bases at J, leaving 8 bases unmatched. This CDR3 is 15 amino acids long. Looked up from germline, CDR1 is LNHDA and CDR2 is SQIVND (reference sequence). CDR3 residues: CASRSEGQGHSPLHF. In nucleotides, the CDR3 is TGTGCCAGTAGATCGGAGGGACAGGGACATTCACCCCTCCACTTT.

V and J are TRBV12-5 and TRBJ2-7, with a possible D match to TRBD1 (5 bases). Trimming took off 1 base at V and 3 bases at J, with 7 bases between the two ends. CDR3 size: 13 residues. CDR1 is LGHNT and CDR2 is FRNRAP in the germline V gene. CDR3 bases: TGTGCTAGTGGTTTGGAGGGGATCTACGAGCAGTACTTC. Translation gives CASGLEGIYEQYF.

Only one count was recorded for this clone. The gene calls are TRBV6-6 and TRBJ2-1; D ambiguous. CDR1 and CDR2 (germline): MNHNY, SVGAGI (reference sequence). The CDR3 loop spans 13 amino acids. Trimming cost V 4 bases and J 15 bases, with 19 bases left between them. The CDR3 here is CASSSNVDNPPFF. In nucleotides, the CDR3 is TGTGCCAGCAGTTCCAACGTAGACAATCCACCGTTCTTC.

This clone was observed a few times. The rearrangement joins TRBV29-1 to TRBJ1-1, with TRBD1 matching over 10 bases. Germline V lookup: CDR1 SQVTM, CDR2 ANQGSEA. The CDR3 has 14 amino acids. After removal of 7 bases from V and 2 bases from J, the junction contained 7 bases not matched to a gene. The CDR3 DNA follows: TGCAGCGCCGGGACAGGGGACACCAACACTGAAGCTTTCTTT. Encoded protein: CSAGTGDTNTEAFF. Combining the CDR3 with reference TRBV29-1 and TRBJ1-1 gives the whole variable domain SAVISQKPSRDICQRGTSLTIQCQVDSQVTMMFWYRQQPGQSLTLIATANQGSEATYESGFVIDKFPISRPNLTFSTLTVSNMSPEDSSIYLCSAGTGDTNTEAFFGQGTRLTVV.

The gene calls are TRBV6-2 or TRBV6-3 and TRBJ1-6; no clear D. V lost 5 bases and J 8 bases, leaving 25 bases between the germline ends. This CDR3 spans 18 amino acids. In germline, CDR1 is MNHEY, CDR2 SVGEGT. The CDR3: CASSPNPQVLKRDSPLHF. The CDR3, as DNA: TGTGCCAGCAGTCCAAACCCTCAGGTGCTAAAACGCGATTCACCCCTCCACTTT.

The rearrangement joins TRBV10-2 to TRBJ2-3, with 13 positions matching TRBD2. This CDR3 has 16 residues. Germline-derived CDR1 and CDR2 are WSHSY and SAAADI. Trimming took 8 bases from V and 2 from J; bases not matched to a gene: 7. The chain's CDR3 is CASRPGTSGVTDTQYF. The CDR3 nucleotides are TGCGCCAGCCGTCCCGGGACTAGCGGGGTCACAGATACGCAGTATTTT.

The chain joins TRBV25-1 to TRBJ1-6; the D gene is possibly TRBD1 (6 bases). V lost 7 bases and J lost 9, with 13 bases in between. Germline V lookup: CDR1 MGHDK, CDR2 SYGVNS. The CDR3 covers 13 residues. The CDR3 nucleotides are TGTGCCAGCACCGGAACAGGGACTTCACCCCTCCACTTT. Residues: CASTGTGTSPLHF.

The V gene is TRBV19, the J gene TRBJ2-1, with TRBD2 matching 11 bases. The CDR3 is made up of 15 amino acids. The V gene end was trimmed by 6 bases and the J gene end by 6 bases; junction bases not matched to a gene: 7. Germline V lookup: CDR1 LNHDA, CDR2 SQIVND (reference sequence). CDR3 loop: CASRSGTSGINEQFF. Here the CDR3 DNA reads TGTGCCAGTAGATCAGGGACTAGCGGCATCAATGAGCAGTTCTTC.

The chain combines TRBV27 with TRBJ2-7; tentative D call: TRBD2 (6 bases). The length of the CDR3 is 19 residues. The germline CDR1 and CDR2 sequences are MNHEY and SMNVEV (reference sequence). The germline V and J ends were trimmed by 9 bases and 2 bases, with 32 bases remaining between them. DNA for the CDR3: TGTGCCAGATGGGGAGGTTTTCGCCCTTCGCGTAGGGGAACCTACGAGCAGTACTTC. It yields the protein CARWGGFRPSRRGTYEQYF.

This clone has only a few counts. One end of the junction does not line up with germline, which may come from a read error. The chain is built from TRBV25-1 and TRBJ1-3; D is ambiguous. Germline CDR1 reads MGHDK; CDR2 reads SYGVNS. The length of the CDR3 is 13 residues. CDR3 nucleotides: TGTGCCAGCATTGAAACTAATGGAAACACCATATATTTT. This gives the protein CASIETNGNTIYF.

This sequence joins TRBV19 and TRBJ1-6, with D perhaps matching TRBD1 (6 bases). This CDR3 contains 17 residues. Trimming shortened V by 4 bases and J by 1 base, and 14 bases separated the two germline ends. Germline-derived CDR1 and CDR2 are LNHDA and SQIVND (reference sequence). DNA of the CDR3: TGTGCCAGTAGTACTCGAACCGGACAGTCCTATAATTCACCCCTCCACTTT. It specifies CASSTRTGQSYNSPLHF.

The genes are TRBV5-1 and TRBJ2-1; maybe TRBD1 (5 bases). The V gene lost 1 base and the J gene lost 0 bases, with 8 bases spanning the gap. The CDR3 has 15 residues. CDR1 and CDR2 (germline): SGHRS, YFSETQ. The CDR3: CASSLRQSSYNEQFF. For the CDR3, the DNA is TGCGCCAGCAGCTTGAGACAGAGCTCCTACAATGAGCAGTTCTTC.

This clone was counted a single time. This rearrangement joins TRBV5-1 to TRBJ2-7, with D perhaps matching TRBD2 (6 bases). The V and J ends lost 6 bases and 2 bases respectively, with 12 bases between them. Germline V gives CDR1 SGHRS, CDR2 YFSETQ. CDR3 size: 13 residues. The CDR3 loop reads CASTWDSTYEQYF. Written as DNA, the CDR3 is TGCGCCAGCACCTGGGACTCAACCTACGAGCAGTACTTC.

The V and J genes are TRBV19 and TRBJ2-2; the D gene is possibly TRBD1 (6 bases). The V end was cut by 9 bases, the J end by 5 bases, with 10 bases between. The CDR3 has 12 amino acids. Germline V CDR1 and CDR2: LNHDA, SQIVND (reference sequence). As DNA, the CDR3 is TGTGCCAGCAGGGGTTTAACCGGGGAGCTGTTTTTT. The encoded protein is CASRGLTGELFF.

The CDR3 here is CASSLFGRDTEAFF. CDR3 nucleotides: TGTGCCAGCAGTTTATTTGGCAGGGACACTGAAGCTTTCTTT. The chain combines TRBV28 with TRBJ1-1; a possible D gene is TRBD1 (5 bases). Germline lookup yields CDR1 MDHEN and CDR2 SYDVKM. The ends were cut back, 1 base at V and 3 bases at J, with 9 bases in the middle. This CDR3 is 14 amino acids long.

The chain uses TRBV5-1 and TRBJ2-7; TRBD1 matches at 9 bases. Trimming at V came to 6 bases and at J to 3 bases, leaving 10 bases not matched to a gene. Germline CDR1 SGHRS, CDR2 YFSETQ. The CDR3 runs to 15 residues. The CDR3 DNA sequence: TGCGCCAGCACCGATACGGACAGGGGCGTCTACGAGCAGTACTTC. Its protein is CASTDTDRGVYEQYF. The variable domain in full, with the rest retrieved from reference TRBV5-1 and TRBJ2-7, is KAGVTQTPRYLIKTRGQQVTLSCSPISGHRSVSWYQQTPGQGLQFLFEYFSETQRNKGNFPGRFSGRQFSNSRSEMNVSTLELGDSALYLCASTDTDRGVYEQYFGPGTRLTVT.

V gene TRBV7-3 combines with J gene TRBJ1-1; TRBD1 is a possible D gene (5 bases). V was clipped by 5 bases and J by 5 bases, with 12 bases between them. Germline V gene lookup returns CDR1 SGHTA and CDR2 FQGTGA. The CDR3 extends over 13 amino acids. The CDR3 is CASSNQGTTEAFF. Written as DNA, the CDR3 is TGTGCCAGCAGCAACCAGGGAACGACTGAAGCTTTCTTT.

The CDR3 nucleotides are TGTGCCAGCCAACTAGGGGGCGGGACCATCACCTTC. It yields the protein CASQLGGGTITF. The rearrangement links TRBV28 to TRBJ1-2, with 7 bases matching TRBD1. V shed 8 bases and J 13 bases; nucleotides not matched to a gene: 13. CDR3 length: 12 residues. Germline CDR1 is MDHEN and CDR2 is SYDVKM.

V and J are TRBV15 and TRBJ2-1, with 12 nucleotides matching TRBD2. Germline V lookup: CDR1 LNHNV, CDR2 YYDKDF (reference sequence). V shed 0 bases and J 7 bases; nucleotides not matched to a gene: 13. The CDR3 sequence is 19 residues long. The CDR3 bases are TGTGCCACCAGCAGAGATACCCCTAGACTAGCGGGGGTGGAGAATGAGCAGTTCTTC. This gives the protein CATSRDTPRLAGVENEQFF.

The rearrangement joins TRBV5-1 to TRBJ2-1; D unclear. The V end lost 5 bases, the J end lost 8 bases, and 14 bases lay between the germline ends. CDR3 length: 13 residues. Germline CDR1 and CDR2: SGHRS and YFSETQ. CDR3 protein: CASRVAPMDEQFF. The CDR3 DNA sequence: TGCGCCAGCAGGGTAGCACCAATGGATGAGCAGTTCTTC.

This clone was seen many times. This chain uses TRBV19 with TRBJ2-5, with TRBD1 matching 7 bases. The CDR3 has 12 amino acids. The V gene end was trimmed by 5 bases and the J gene end by 14 bases; junction bases not matched to a gene: 11. Germline V gene data show CDR1 as LNHDA and CDR2 as SQIVND (reference sequence). The CDR3 sequence is CASSARDSQPYF. The CDR3 region has the DNA TGTGCCAGTAGTGCCAGGGACAGCCAGCCCTACTTC.

V and J are TRBV7-9 and TRBJ2-2, with TRBD2 matching 8 bases. After removal of 1 base from V and 6 bases from J, the junction contained 7 bases not matched to a gene. This CDR3 contains 16 residues. Germline V gives CDR1 SEHNR, CDR2 FQNEAQ (reference sequence). The CDR3 here is CASSLGPGLDAGELFF. CDR3 nucleotides: TGTGCCAGCAGCTTAGGTCCGGGACTAGATGCCGGGGAGCTGTTTTTT.

Only one count was recorded for this clone. This chain uses TRBV19 with TRBJ1-1; D is uncertain. V gave up 2 bases and J gave up 4 bases, with 5 bases separating them. Per germline, CDR1 LNHDA and CDR2 SQIVND (reference sequence). There are 12 residues in the CDR3. CDR3 amino acids: CASSIYGTEAFF. In nucleotides, the CDR3 is TGTGCCAGTAGTATATACGGCACTGAAGCTTTCTTT.

The rearrangement uses TRBV27 and TRBJ1-1, with D hard to call. Trimming removed 3 bases at V and 6 bases at J, with 14 bases between. Germline values: CDR1 MNHEY, CDR2 SMNVEV (reference sequence). CDR3 length equals 14 residues. The CDR3 protein is CASSLGGLEAEAFF. The CDR3 DNA reads TGTGCCAGCAGTTTGGGCGGGTTGGAGGCTGAAGCTTTCTTT.